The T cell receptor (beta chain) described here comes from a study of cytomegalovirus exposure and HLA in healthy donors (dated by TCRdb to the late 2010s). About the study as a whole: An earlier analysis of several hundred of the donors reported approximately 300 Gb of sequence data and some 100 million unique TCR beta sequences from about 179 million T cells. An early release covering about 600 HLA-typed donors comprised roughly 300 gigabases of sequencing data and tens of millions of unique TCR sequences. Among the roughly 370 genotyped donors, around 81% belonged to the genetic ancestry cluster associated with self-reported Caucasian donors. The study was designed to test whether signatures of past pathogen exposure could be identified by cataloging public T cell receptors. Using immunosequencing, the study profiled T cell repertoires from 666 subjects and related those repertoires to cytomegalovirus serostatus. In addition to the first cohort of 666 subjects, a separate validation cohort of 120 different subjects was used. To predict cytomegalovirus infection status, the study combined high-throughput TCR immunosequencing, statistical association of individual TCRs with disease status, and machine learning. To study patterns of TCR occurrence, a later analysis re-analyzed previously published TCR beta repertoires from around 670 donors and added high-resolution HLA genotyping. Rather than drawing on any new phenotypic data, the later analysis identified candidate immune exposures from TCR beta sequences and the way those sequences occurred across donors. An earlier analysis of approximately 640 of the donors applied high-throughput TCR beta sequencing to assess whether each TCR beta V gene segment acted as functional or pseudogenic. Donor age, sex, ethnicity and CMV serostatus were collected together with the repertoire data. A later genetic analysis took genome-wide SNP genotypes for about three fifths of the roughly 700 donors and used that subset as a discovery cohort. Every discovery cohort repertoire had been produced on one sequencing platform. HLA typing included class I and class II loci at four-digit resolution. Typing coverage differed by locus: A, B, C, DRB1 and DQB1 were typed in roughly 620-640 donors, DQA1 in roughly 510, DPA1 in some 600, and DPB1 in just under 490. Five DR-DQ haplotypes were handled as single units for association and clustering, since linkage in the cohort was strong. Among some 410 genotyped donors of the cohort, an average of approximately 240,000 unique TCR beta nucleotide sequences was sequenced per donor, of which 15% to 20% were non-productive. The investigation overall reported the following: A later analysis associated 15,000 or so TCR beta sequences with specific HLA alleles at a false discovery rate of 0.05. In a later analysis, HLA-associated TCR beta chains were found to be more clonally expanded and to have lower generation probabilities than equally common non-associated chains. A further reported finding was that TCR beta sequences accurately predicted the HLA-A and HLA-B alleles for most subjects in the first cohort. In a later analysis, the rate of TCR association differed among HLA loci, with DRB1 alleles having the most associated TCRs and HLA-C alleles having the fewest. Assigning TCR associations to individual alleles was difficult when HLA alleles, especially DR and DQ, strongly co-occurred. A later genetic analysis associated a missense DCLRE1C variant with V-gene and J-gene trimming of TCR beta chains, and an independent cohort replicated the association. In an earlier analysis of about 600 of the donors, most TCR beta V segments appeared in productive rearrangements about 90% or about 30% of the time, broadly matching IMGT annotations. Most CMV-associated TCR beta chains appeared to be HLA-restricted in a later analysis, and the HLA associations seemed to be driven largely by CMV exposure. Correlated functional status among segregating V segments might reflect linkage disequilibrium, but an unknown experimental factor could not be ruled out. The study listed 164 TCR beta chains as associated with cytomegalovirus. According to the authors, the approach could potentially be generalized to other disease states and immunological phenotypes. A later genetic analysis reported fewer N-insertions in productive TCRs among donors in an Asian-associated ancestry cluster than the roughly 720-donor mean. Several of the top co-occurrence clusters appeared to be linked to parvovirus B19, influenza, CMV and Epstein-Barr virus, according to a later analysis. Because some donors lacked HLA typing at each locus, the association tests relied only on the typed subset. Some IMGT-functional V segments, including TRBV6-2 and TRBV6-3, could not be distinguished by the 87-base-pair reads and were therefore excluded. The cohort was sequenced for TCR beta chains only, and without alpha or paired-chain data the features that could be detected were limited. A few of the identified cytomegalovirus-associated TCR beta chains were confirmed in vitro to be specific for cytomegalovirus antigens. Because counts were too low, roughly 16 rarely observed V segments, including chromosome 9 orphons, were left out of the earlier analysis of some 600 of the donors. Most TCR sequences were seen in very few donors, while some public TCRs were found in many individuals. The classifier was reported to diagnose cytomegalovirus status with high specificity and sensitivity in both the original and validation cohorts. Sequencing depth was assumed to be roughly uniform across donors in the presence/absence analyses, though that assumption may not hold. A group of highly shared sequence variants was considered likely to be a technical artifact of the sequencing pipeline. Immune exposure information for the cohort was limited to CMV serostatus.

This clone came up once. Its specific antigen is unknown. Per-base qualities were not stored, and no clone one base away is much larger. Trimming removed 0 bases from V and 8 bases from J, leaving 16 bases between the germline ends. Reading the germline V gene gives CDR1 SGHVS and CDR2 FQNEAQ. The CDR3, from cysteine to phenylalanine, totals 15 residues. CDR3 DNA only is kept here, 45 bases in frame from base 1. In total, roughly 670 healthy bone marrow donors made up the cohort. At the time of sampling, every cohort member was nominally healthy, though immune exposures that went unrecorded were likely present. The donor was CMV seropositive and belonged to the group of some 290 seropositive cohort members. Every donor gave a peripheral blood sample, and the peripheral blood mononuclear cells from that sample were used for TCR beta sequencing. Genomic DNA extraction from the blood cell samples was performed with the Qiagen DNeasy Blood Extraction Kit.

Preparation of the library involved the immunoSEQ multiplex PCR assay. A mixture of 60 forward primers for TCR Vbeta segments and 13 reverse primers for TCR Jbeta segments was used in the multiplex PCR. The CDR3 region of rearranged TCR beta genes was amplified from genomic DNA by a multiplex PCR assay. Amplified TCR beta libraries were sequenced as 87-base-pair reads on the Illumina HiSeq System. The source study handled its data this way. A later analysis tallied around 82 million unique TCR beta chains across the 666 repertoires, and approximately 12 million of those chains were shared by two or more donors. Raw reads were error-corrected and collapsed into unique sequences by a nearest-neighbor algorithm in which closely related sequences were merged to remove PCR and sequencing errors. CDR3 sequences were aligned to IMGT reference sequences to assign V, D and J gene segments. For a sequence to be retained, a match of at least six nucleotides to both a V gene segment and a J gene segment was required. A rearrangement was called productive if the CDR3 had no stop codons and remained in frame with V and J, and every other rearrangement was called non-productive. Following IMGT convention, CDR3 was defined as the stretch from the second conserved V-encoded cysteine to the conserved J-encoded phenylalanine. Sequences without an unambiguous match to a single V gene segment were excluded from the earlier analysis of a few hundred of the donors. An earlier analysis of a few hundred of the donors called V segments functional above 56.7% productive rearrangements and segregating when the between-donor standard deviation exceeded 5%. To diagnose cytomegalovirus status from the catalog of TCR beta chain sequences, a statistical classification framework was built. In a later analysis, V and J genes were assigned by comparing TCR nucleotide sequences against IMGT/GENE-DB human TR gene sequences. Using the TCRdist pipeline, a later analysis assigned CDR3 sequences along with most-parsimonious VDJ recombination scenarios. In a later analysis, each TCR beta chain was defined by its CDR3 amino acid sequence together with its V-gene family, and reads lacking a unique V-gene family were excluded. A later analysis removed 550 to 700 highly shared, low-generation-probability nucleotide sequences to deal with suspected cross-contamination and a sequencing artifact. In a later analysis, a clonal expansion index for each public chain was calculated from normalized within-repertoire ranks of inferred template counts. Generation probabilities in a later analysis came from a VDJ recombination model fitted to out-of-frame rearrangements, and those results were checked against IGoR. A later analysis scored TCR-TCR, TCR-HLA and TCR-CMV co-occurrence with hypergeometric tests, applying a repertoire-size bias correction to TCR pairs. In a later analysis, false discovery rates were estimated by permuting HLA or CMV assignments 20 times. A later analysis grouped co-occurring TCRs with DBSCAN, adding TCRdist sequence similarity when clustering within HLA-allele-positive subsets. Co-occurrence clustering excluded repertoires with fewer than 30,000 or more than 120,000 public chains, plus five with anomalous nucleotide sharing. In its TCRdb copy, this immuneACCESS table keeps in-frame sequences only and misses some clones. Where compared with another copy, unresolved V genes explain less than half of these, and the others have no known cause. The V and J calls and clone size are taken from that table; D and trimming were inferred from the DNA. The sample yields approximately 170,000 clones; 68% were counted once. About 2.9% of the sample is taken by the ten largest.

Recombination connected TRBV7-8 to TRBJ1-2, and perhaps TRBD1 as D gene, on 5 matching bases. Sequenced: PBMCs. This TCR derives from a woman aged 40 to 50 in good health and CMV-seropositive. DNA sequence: TGTGCCAGCAGCTTAGCGAATAATAGGGGTTCCGGCTACACCTTC. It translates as CASSLANNRGSGYTF.